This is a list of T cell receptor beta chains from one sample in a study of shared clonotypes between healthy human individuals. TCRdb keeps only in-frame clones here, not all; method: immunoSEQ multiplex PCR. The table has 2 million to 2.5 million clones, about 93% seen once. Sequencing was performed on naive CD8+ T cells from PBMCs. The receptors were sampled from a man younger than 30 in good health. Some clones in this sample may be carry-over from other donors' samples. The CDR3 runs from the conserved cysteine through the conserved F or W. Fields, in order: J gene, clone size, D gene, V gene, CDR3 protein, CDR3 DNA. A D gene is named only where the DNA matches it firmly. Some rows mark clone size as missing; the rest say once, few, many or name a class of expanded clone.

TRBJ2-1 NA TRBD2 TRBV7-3 CASSPSIAGGLNEQFF TGTGCCAGCAGCCCCAGCATAGCGGGAGGCCTCAATGAGCAGTTCTTC
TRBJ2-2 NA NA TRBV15 CATSSRGANTGELFF TGTGCCACCAGTTCCAGGGGCGCGAACACCGGGGAGCTGTTTTTT
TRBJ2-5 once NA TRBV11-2 CASSLDYTGETQYF TGTGCCAGCAGCTTAGATTACACCGGGGAGACCCAGTACTTC
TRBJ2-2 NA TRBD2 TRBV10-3 CAISPSTSGRTGELFF TGTGCCATCAGTCCGTCGACTAGCGGGAGGACCGGGGAGCTGTTTTTT
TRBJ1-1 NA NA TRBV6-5 CASTDGGPEAFF TGTGCCAGCACCGACGGGGGACCTGAAGCTTTCTTT
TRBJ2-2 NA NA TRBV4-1 CASSQIERANTGELFF TGCGCCAGCAGCCAAATTGAACGTGCGAACACCGGGGAGCTGTTTTTT
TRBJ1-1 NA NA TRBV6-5 CASSYSRTGQPEAFF TGTGCCAGCAGTTACTCACGAACAGGACAGCCTGAAGCTTTCTTT
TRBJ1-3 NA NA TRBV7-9 CASRNAGNLLRSGNTIYF TGTGCCAGCAGAAATGCGGGGAACCTCCTGCGCTCTGGAAACACCATATATTTT
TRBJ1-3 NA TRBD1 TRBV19 CASSPGTDKRNTIYF TGTGCCAGTAGTCCGGGGACAGACAAAAGGAACACCATATATTTT
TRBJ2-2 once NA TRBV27 CASSLSAANTGELFF TGTGCCAGCAGTTTATCCGCAGCGAACACCGGGGAGCTGTTTTTT
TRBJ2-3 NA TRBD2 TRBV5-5 CASSLLAGYTDTQYF TGTGCCAGCAGCTTGCTAGCGGGGTACACAGATACGCAGTATTTT
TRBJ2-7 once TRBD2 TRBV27 CASRLAGGLEQYF TGTGCCAGCAGGCTAGCGGGAGGGCTTGAGCAGTACTTC
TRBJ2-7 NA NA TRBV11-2 CASSLGRGFYEQYF TGTGCCAGCAGCTTAGGTCGGGGTTTCTACGAGCAGTACTTC
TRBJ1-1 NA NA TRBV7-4 CASSFYDKHRLRVLAEAFF TGTGCCAGCAGCTTCTATGACAAACACAGGCTCCGGGTGTTGGCTGAAGCTTTCTTT
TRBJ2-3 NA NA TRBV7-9 CASSLARILSTDTQYF TGTGCCAGCAGCTTAGCCCGGATCCTTAGCACAGATACGCAGTATTTT
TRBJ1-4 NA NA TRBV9 CASSGQGINEKLFF TGTGCCAGCAGCGGGCAGGGGATTAATGAAAAACTGTTTTTT
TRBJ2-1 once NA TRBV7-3 CASSLTGALSYNEQFF TGTGCCAGCAGCTTAACAGGGGCTCTATCCTACAATGAGCAGTTCTTC
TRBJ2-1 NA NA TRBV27 CASSLGGAIEQFF TGTGCCAGCAGTTTAGGGGGAGCCATAGAGCAGTTCTTC
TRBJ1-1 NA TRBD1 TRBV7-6 CASSWGQGADEAFF TGTGCCAGCAGCTGGGGACAGGGGGCTGATGAAGCTTTCTTT
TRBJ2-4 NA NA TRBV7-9 CASSGDRREQYF TGTGCCAGCAGTGGGGATCGACGGGAGCAGTACTTC
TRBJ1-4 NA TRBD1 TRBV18 CASSPRGQGAAEKLFF TGTGCCAGCTCACCACGGGGACAGGGGGCAGCGGAAAAACTGTTTTTT
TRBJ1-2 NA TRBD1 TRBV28 CASRYTGGAFYGYTF TGTGCCAGCAGGTACACAGGGGGGGCCTTCTATGGCTACACCTTC
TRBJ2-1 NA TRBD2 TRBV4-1 CVSSQPGTSLDDEQFF TGCGTCAGCAGCCAACCCGGGACTAGCCTTGACGATGAGCAGTTCTTC
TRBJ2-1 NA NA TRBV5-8 CASSFGAPRGLYNEQFF TGTGCCAGCAGCTTTGGTGCGCCCCGGGGTTTATACAATGAGCAGTTCTTC
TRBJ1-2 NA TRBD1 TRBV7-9 CASSTGGFDYGYTF TGTGCCAGCAGTACAGGGGGGTTCGACTATGGCTACACCTTC
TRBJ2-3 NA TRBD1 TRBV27 CASSPQGVLTDTQYF TGTGCCAGCAGTCCCCAGGGGGTTCTAACAGATACGCAGTATTTT
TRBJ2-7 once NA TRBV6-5 CASSYSNPHSYEQYF TGTGCCAGCAGTTACTCGAATCCCCATTCTTACGAGCAGTACTTC
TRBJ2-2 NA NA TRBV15 CATSSSGNTGELFF TGTGCCACCAGCAGTAGCGGCAACACCGGGGAGCTGTTTTTT
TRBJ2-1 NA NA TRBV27 CASSGVLRYNEQFF TGTGCCAGCAGCGGTGTGTTAAGATACAATGAGCAGTTCTTC
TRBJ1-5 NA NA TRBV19 CASRVGNQPQHF TGTGCCAGTAGGGTCGGCAATCAGCCCCAGCATTTT
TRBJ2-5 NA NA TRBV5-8 CASSQKGRGETQYF TGTGCCAGCAGCCAAAAGGGGAGAGGGGAGACCCAGTACTTC
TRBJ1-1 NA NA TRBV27 CASRKGVSEAFF TGTGCCAGCAGAAAGGGAGTCTCTGAAGCTTTCTTT
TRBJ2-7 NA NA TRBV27 CASSLSTISYEQYF TGTGCCAGCAGTTTATCGACAATCTCCTACGAGCAGTACTTC
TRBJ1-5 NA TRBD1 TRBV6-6 CASSYGRRQGAQPQHF TGTGCCAGCAGTTACGGTCGGCGGCAGGGGGCTCAGCCCCAGCATTTT
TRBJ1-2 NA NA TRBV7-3 CASSLENRTGNYGYTF TGTGCCAGCAGCTTAGAAAACCGGACGGGGAACTATGGCTACACCTTC
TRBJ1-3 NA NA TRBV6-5 CASSYSDLSGNTIYF TGTGCCAGCAGTTACTCGGACCTCTCTGGAAACACCATATATTTT
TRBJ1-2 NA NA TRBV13 CASSLELYGYTF TGTGCCAGCAGCTTAGAGCTCTATGGCTACACCTTC
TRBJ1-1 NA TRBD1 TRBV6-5 CASSPDRGDTEAFF TGTGCCAGCAGCCCCGACAGGGGAGACACTGAAGCTTTCTTT
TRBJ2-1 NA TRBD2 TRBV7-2 CASSFTTSGYNEQFF TGTGCCAGCAGCTTCACCACTAGCGGCTACAATGAGCAGTTCTTC
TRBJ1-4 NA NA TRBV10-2 CASSEGGENEKLFF TGCGCCAGCAGTGAGGGAGGGGAAAATGAAAAACTGTTTTTT
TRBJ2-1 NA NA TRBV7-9 CASSPAPLYEQFF TGTGCCAGCAGCCCAGCCCCTCTTTATGAGCAGTTCTTC
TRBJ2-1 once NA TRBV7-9 CASSLEKREQFF TGTGCCAGCAGCTTAGAGAAGCGGGAGCAGTTCTTC
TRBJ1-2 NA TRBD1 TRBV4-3 CASSQGTGAGGYTF TGCGCCAGCAGCCAAGGGACAGGGGCGGGTGGCTACACCTTC
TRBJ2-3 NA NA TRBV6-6 CASSLGGTQYF TGTGCCAGCAGCCTAGGGGGTACGCAGTATTTT
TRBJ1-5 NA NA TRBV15 CATSRDRVNQPQHF TGTGCCACCAGCAGAGACAGGGTAAATCAGCCCCAGCATTTT
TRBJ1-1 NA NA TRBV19 CASRDWGNTEAFF TGTGCCAGTAGAGACTGGGGGAACACTGAAGCTTTCTTT
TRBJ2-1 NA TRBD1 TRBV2 CASSAGTGGNEQFF TGTGCCAGCAGCGCCGGGACAGGGGGCAATGAGCAGTTCTTC